This T cell receptor (beta chain) was found in a study of blood T cell repertoires in COVID-19. Clones were read by immunoSEQ multiplex PCR, and TCRdb kept only the in-frame ones, dropping some. The data contain some 200,000 clones, roughly 80% of them singletons. This clone was observed a handful of times. This same CDR3 is encoded by further DNA sequences in the sample. Germline V gives CDR1 SGHRS, CDR2 YFSETQ. The CDR3 runs to 14 residues. Germline trimming cut 3 bases from V and 5 bases from J; bases unmatched to any gene: 5. Sequencing was performed on peripheral blood. This rearrangement joins TRBV5-1 to TRBJ1-1; TRBD1 aligns across 9 bases. The origin of this receptor is a woman aged 55-75 years with acute or convalescent COVID-19. The CDR3 nucleotides read TGCGCCAGCAGCTCTACAGGGGGCCGGACTGAAGCTTTCTTT. Encoded protein: CASSSTGGRTEAFF.